This T cell receptor (beta chain) was found in a study of Graves' ophthalmopathy and Graves' hyperthyroidism. Germline CDR1 and CDR2: GTSNPN and SVGIG (reference sequence). The CDR3 sequence is 11 residues long. Trimming left V 2 bases short and J 4 bases short, with 6 bases between. Ophthalmopathy in the donors was of moderate-to-severe activity, with CAS ≥3, NOSPECS ≥4 and duration under 3 months. This clonotype has at least ten counts. Its antigen remains unknown. Investigators amplified TCR beta CDR3 regions from RNA transcripts. First-round RT-PCR employed HTBI primers, with a second-round multiplex PCR after it. TCRdb fed the multiplex PCR reads into MiXCR, producing one record per CDR3 protein. Of 150,000 to 200,000 distinct CDR3 sequences in the sample, around 39% are singletons; the top ten hold roughly 8.9%. Study-level results: Classification of ophthalmopathy versus stable hyperthyroidism by a 13-signature model yielded around 88% sensitivity and approximately 80% specificity.

Sequenced sample: peripheral blood. The receptor was derived from a man younger than 45 with Graves' ophthalmopathy. V is TRBV30 and J is TRBJ2-7; no reliable D call. The CDR3 nucleotides are TGTGCCTGGAGTTCGGATTACGAGCAGTACTTC. Its protein product is CAWSSDYEQYF.